These 30 T cell receptor beta chains came from one sample sequenced in a study of T-cell memory formation after mild COVID-19 (dated by TCRdb to the early 2020s). To prepare the library, 5' RACE was applied. The instrument given in TCRdb is Illumina NovaSeq 6000. TCRdb's own reprocessing of the public reads used fastp at Q25 and MiXCR and kept productive beta chains. Rows matching on CDR3 protein sequence are summarized as one entry with the most common DNA and genes. The sample table holds approximately 350,000 distinct CDR3 sequences, of which 25% to 30% were seen once. The ten largest make up roughly 14% of the sample. The source material was PBMCs or a T cell subset sorted from them (not recorded which). The receptor set was obtained from an adult woman who had mild COVID-19 (a few samples of this study predate the infection). The sample titles of this study are shuffled in the database, so cell type and time point are left out; the donor was told from shared clones.

The gene calls are TRBV29-1 and TRBJ1-2, with D hard to call. V was cut by 3 bases and J by 4 bases, with 12 bases left in between. Germline V lookup: CDR1 SQVTM, CDR2 ANQGSEA. This CDR3 has 13 amino acids. CDR3 bases: TGCAGCGTTGAGGGTCCGAATCCCTATGGCTACACCTTC. This translates into CSVEGPNPYGYTF.

This chain joins TRBV12-3 or TRBV12-4 and TRBJ1-1; 7 bases are shared with TRBD1. This CDR3 spans 13 amino acids. With V trimmed by 3 bases and J by 6 bases, 4 bases remained unmatched. CDR3 sequence reads: CASSLTGRPEAFF. The CDR3 bases are TGTGCCAGCAGTTTGACAGGGAGGCCTGAAGCTTTCTTT.

The V call is TRBV20-1, the J call TRBJ2-3; 8 bases align to TRBD2. This CDR3 is 17 amino acids long. CDR1 and CDR2 from the germline V gene are DFQATT and SNEGSKA (reference sequence). With V trimmed by 0 bases and J by 4 bases, 12 bases remained unmatched. CDR3 sequence reads: CSARDPSAGGPPDTQYF. As DNA, the CDR3 is TGCAGTGCTAGAGATCCATCCGCGGGAGGCCCCCCAGATACGCAGTATTTT.

The rearrangement uses TRBV5-1 and TRBJ2-7; D gene uncertain. This CDR3 has 15 residues. V shed 0 bases and J shed 5 bases, with 15 bases lying between them. The germline CDR1 and CDR2 sequences are SGHRS and YFSETQ. The CDR3 loop is CASSLERQATNEQYF. DNA for the CDR3: TGCGCCAGCAGCTTGGAACGGCAGGCCACGAACGAGCAGTACTTC.

This rearrangement joins TRBV27 to TRBJ1-1; 11 positions match TRBD1. The CDR3 covers 16 residues. Germline V gives CDR1 MNHEY, CDR2 SMNVEV (reference sequence). The V gene end was trimmed by 5 bases and the J gene end by 0 bases; junction bases not matched to a gene: 5. In DNA form, the CDR3 reads TGTGCCAGCAGTGAGGACAGGGGGCGAATGAACACTGAAGCTTTCTTT. Its translation: CASSEDRGRMNTEAFF.

Only a few counts were recorded for this clonotype. The genes are TRBV12-3 or TRBV12-4 and TRBJ1-1; D is ambiguous. V was pared by 3 bases and J by 9 bases, with 14 bases between. This CDR3 contains 13 residues. CDR3 region: CASSFGDGSKAFF. The CDR3, as DNA: TGTGCCAGCAGTTTTGGAGACGGGAGCAAAGCTTTCTTT.

This clonotype was seen ten or more times. The rearrangement uses TRBV4-3 and TRBJ2-1; no reliable D call. V was shortened by 0 bases and J by 10 bases, with 10 bases between the two germline ends. The length of the CDR3 is 13 residues. Germline V CDR1 and CDR2: LGHNA, YSLEER. For the CDR3, the DNA is TGCGCCAGCAGCCAAGATAAAGCCAGAGAGCAGTTCTTC. Its translation is CASSQDKAREQFF.

The chain is built from TRBV6-2 or TRBV6-3 and TRBJ2-6, with 8 bases lining up with TRBD1. Per germline, CDR1 MNHEY and CDR2 SVGEGT. V shed 6 bases and J 2 bases; nucleotides not matched to a gene: 9. The CDR3 has 17 residues. CDR3 nucleotide sequence: TGTGCCAGCAGCGACAGGCAGGGGGCGCCTGGGGCCAACGTCCTGACTTTC. It yields the protein CASSDRQGAPGANVLTF.

This clonotype was seen a handful of times. The V and J genes are TRBV29-1 and TRBJ2-7; 8 bases are shared with TRBD2. Germline CDR1 is SQVTM and CDR2 is ANQGSEA. This CDR3 is built from 12 residues. V gave up 7 bases and J gave up 6 bases; unmatched junction bases: 8. CDR3 region: CSADGAGAEQYF. CDR3 DNA sequence: TGCAGCGCCGACGGAGCGGGGGCCGAGCAGTACTTC.

This clonotype was found a few times. The chain couples TRBV29-1 to TRBJ2-3; D gene unclear. Trimming cost V 1 base and J 2 bases, with 10 bases left between them. From germline, CDR1 is SQVTM and CDR2 ANQGSEA. CDR3 size: 14 residues. The CDR3 loop is CSVEAGLHTDTQYF. CDR3 DNA: TGCAGCGTTGAAGCAGGCCTCCACACAGATACGCAGTATTTT.

About this clonotype: A much larger clone is a single base away; this may be a read error. The V and J genes are TRBV6-5 and TRBJ2-3; D gene ambiguous. CDR3 size: 14 residues. Germline V gives CDR1 MNHEY, CDR2 SVGAGI. Here the CDR3 reads CDSSYLKDTDTQYF. In nucleotides, the CDR3 is TGTGACAGCAGTTACCTAAAAGACACAGATACGCAGTATTTT.

This chain links TRBV28 with TRBJ1-4, with D maybe TRBD1 (5 bases). V was cut by 6 bases and J by 7 bases, with 9 bases left in between. The germline gives CDR1 MDHEN, CDR2 SYDVKM. CDR3 length: 12 amino acids. CDR3 DNA sequence: TGTGCCAGCAGGATTGGGGGTGAAAAACTGTTTTTT. Amino acid sequence: CASRIGGEKLFF.

This clonotype was counted a few times. This sequence joins TRBV12-3 or TRBV12-4 and TRBJ2-5; 7 bases align to TRBD1. This CDR3 is built from 13 residues. Trimming took 8 bases from V and 0 from J; bases not matched to a gene: 3. CDR3 protein: CASHRGYQETQYF. For the CDR3, the DNA is TGTGCCAGCCACAGGGGTTACCAAGAGACCCAGTACTTC.

Written as DNA, the CDR3 is TGTGCCACCAGTTACCGACAGGGGAACACCGGGGAGCTGTTTTTT. It codes for CATSYRQGNTGELFF. The rearrangement joins TRBV24-1 to TRBJ2-2; 7 bases are a match to TRBD1. The CDR3 consists of 15 residues. Per the germline V gene, CDR1 is KGHDR and CDR2 is SFDVKD. V lost 6 bases and J lost 1; bases outside the gene matches: 4.

This clonotype was observed a few times. The chain carries TRBV3-1 and TRBJ2-5; 7 bases match TRBD1. V lost 0 bases to trimming and J lost 2 bases; unmatched junction nucleotides: 6. The CDR3 extends over 16 amino acids. The germline CDR1 and CDR2 sequences are LGHDT and YNNKEL (reference sequence). CDR3 DNA sequence: TGTGCCAGCAGCCAAGATAAACAGGGGAGTCAAGAGACCCAGTACTTC. Translated, it gives CASSQDKQGSQETQYF.

This clonotype was recorded a few times. The CDR3 DNA sequence: TGCAGCGTTGATCTGGGGACAGGGCCTAGGGAGACCCAGTACTTC. Amino acids: CSVDLGTGPRETQYF. This chain uses TRBV29-1 with TRBJ2-5, with 9 bases fitting TRBD1. The CDR3 runs to 15 residues. V lost 3 bases to trimming and J lost 5 bases; unmatched junction nucleotides: 10. CDR1 and CDR2 from the germline V gene are SQVTM and ANQGSEA.

The V gene is TRBV5-1, the J gene TRBJ1-1; tentatively, D is TRBD1 (6 bases). Trimming pared 2 bases from V and 6 bases from J, leaving 11 bases between. This CDR3 has 13 amino acids. Germline V gene lookup returns CDR1 SGHRS and CDR2 YFSETQ. This CDR3 reads CASSFTGLAEAFF. The CDR3 DNA sequence: TGCGCCAGCAGCTTCACAGGGCTGGCTGAAGCTTTCTTT. The full variable domain, rest sourced from reference TRBV5-1 and TRBJ1-1, is KAGVTQTPRYLIKTRGQQVTLSCSPISGHRSVSWYQQTPGQGLQFLFEYFSETQRNKGNFPGRFSGRQFSNSRSEMNVSTLELGDSALYLCASSFTGLAEAFFGQGTRLTVV.

The rearrangement links TRBV2 to TRBJ2-7; 7 positions agree with TRBD1. This CDR3 has 16 residues. V lost 0 bases, J lost 0 bases, and 5 bases stayed unmatched. Germline CDR1 reads SNHLY; CDR2 reads FYNNEI. CDR3 bases: TGTGCCAGCAGTGAAGCCCTGACAGGGTTCTCCTACGAGCAGTACTTC. Translation: CASSEALTGFSYEQYF.

The chain uses TRBV20-1 and TRBJ2-3; 9 bases align to TRBD2. This CDR3 contains 13 residues. V was pared by 7 bases and J by 4 bases, with 6 bases of the junction left unmatched. Germline CDR1 is DFQATT and CDR2 is SNEGSKA (reference sequence). In DNA, the CDR3 is TGCAGTGTAGCGGGAGACAGGGCAGATACGCAGTATTTT. Translated, it gives CSVAGDRADTQYF.

J is TRBJ2-7 and V is TRBV3-1; D ambiguous. V was trimmed by 4 bases and J by 3 bases, leaving 10 bases between them. CDR3 length: 13 amino acids. Germline V lookup: CDR1 LGHDT, CDR2 YNNKEL (reference sequence). CDR3 nucleotides: TGTGCCAGCAGCCGAAGCCAGAACTACGAGCAGTACTTC. Protein sequence: CASSRSQNYEQYF.

This clonotype appeared a single time. This chain connects TRBV5-1 to TRBJ2-7, with 8 bases aligning to TRBD1. Trimming took 4 bases from V and 1 from J; bases not matched to a gene: 13. The germline V gene encodes CDR1 SGHRS and CDR2 YFSETQ. The CDR3 consists of 17 residues. DNA for the CDR3: TGCGCCAGCAGCCAAAATGGACAGGGCCGCAGGTCCTACGAGCAGTACTTC. It encodes CASSQNGQGRRSYEQYF.

J is TRBJ1-6 and V is TRBV7-9; TRBD1 is a possible D gene (6 bases). The CDR3 runs to 14 residues. V was trimmed by 5 bases and J by 4 bases, leaving 9 bases between them. Germline values: CDR1 SEHNR, CDR2 FQNEAQ (reference sequence). CDR3 DNA sequence: TGTGCCAGCAGCAATCAGGGGTATAATTCACCCCTCCACTTT. Translated, it gives CASSNQGYNSPLHF.

The table lists this clonotype with a few counts. The J gene is TRBJ1-1, the V gene TRBV7-9; perhaps TRBD1 as D (5 bases). CDR1 is SEHNR, CDR2 FQNEAQ, per germline (reference sequence). Trimming removed 6 bases at V and 6 bases at J, with 11 bases between. The CDR3 contains 12 residues. CDR3 nucleotide sequence: TGTGCCAGCAGGATCCAGGGCTCTGAAGCTTTCTTT. The encoded protein is CASRIQGSEAFF.

This clonotype was observed a handful of times. The rearrangement links TRBV5-4 to TRBJ2-1; D remains ambiguous. The CDR3 runs to 15 residues. The germline V gene encodes CDR1 SGHNT and CDR2 YYREEE (reference sequence). The V end lost 2 bases, the J end lost 4 bases, and 13 bases lay between the germline ends. The CDR3 region is CASSFGDFLYNEQFF. As DNA, the CDR3 is TGTGCCAGCAGCTTTGGCGACTTCCTTTACAATGAGCAGTTCTTC.

Comments on this clonotype: Sequence at one end of the junction differs from germline and may be a read error. This chain links TRBV15 with TRBJ2-1; D gene uncertain. The CDR3 spans 12 residues. Per germline, CDR1 LNHNV and CDR2 YYDKDF (reference sequence). The CDR3 DNA reads TGTGACACCGGCACGTCCTACAATGAGCAGTTCTTC. Protein product: CDTGTSYNEQFF.

The chain is built from TRBV5-5 and TRBJ1-2; TRBD1 might be the D (6 bases). The CDR3 runs 14 residues. V dropped 3 bases and J dropped 3 bases, with 12 bases sitting between them. Germline CDR1 is SGHKS and CDR2 is YYEKEE (reference sequence). The CDR3 is CASSWGGAYYGYTF. CDR3 coding DNA: TGTGCCAGCAGCTGGGGGGGCGCTTACTATGGCTACACCTTC.

This rearrangement joins TRBV5-1 to TRBJ2-2; no clear D gene. Trimming removed 0 bases from V and 1 base from J, with 10 bases in between. The CDR3 covers 16 residues. CDR1 is SGHRS and CDR2 is YFSETQ in the germline V gene. CDR3 region: CASSLGHRQNTGELFF. The CDR3 DNA follows: TGCGCCAGCAGCTTGGGCCATAGACAGAACACCGGGGAGCTGTTTTTT.

This clonotype was picked up a small number of times. The rearrangement uses TRBV27 and TRBJ2-1, with 8 bases identical to TRBD2. The germline V gene encodes CDR1 MNHEY and CDR2 SMNVEV (reference sequence). The CDR3 contains 15 residues. V shed 1 base and J 7 bases; nucleotides not matched to a gene: 6. This chain's CDR3 is CASSLLAGMGNEQFF. CDR3 in DNA: TGTGCCAGCAGTTTATTAGCGGGGATGGGGAATGAGCAGTTCTTC.

The CDR3 protein is CASLPGTGHTGELFF. The DNA for the CDR3 is TGTGCTTCCCTTCCTGGGACAGGGCACACCGGGGAGCTGTTTTTT. The V and J genes are TRBV6-5 and TRBJ2-2; TRBD1 matches at 9 bases. Germline V CDR1 and CDR2: MNHEY, SVGAGI. This CDR3 region has 15 residues.

This clonotype has just a few counts. J is TRBJ2-3 and V is TRBV5-1, with 7 nucleotides matching TRBD1. The germline V gene has CDR1 SGHRS and CDR2 YFSETQ. The length of the CDR3 is 16 residues. The trim removed 3 bases at V and 2 bases at J, leaving 9 bases unmatched. The CDR3 sequence is CASSSTGRGHTDTQYF. For the CDR3, the DNA is TGCGCCAGCAGCTCGACAGGGCGCGGACACACAGATACGCAGTATTTT. Full variable domain (rest looked up from reference TRBV5-1 and TRBJ2-3): KAGVTQTPRYLIKTRGQQVTLSCSPISGHRSVSWYQQTPGQGLQFLFEYFSETQRNKGNFPGRFSGRQFSNSRSEMNVSTLELGDSALYLCASSSTGRGHTDTQYFGPGTRLTVL.